This T cell receptor beta chain was retrieved from a study of memory B cells and T cells in multiple sclerosis. This clone appeared a few times. Some clones are missing from TCRdb's copy, which holds only in-frame ones; the method was immunoSEQ multiplex PCR. The profile covers 8,000 or so clones, with roughly 53% appearing a single time and roughly 30% taken by the ten largest. Trimming took off 4 bases at V and 6 bases at J, with 11 bases between the two ends. Germline-derived CDR1 and CDR2 are SGDLS and YYNGEE. The CDR3 runs to 12 residues. The sequenced material came from memory (CD45RO+) CD8+ T cells from blood. The receptor was isolated from a human donor with multiple sclerosis. This chain connects TRBV9 to TRBJ2-7; D is perhaps TRBD2 (5 bases). CDR3 residues: CASSLRAGEQYF. DNA of the CDR3: TGTGCCAGCAGCTTGAGGGCAGGCGAGCAGTACTTC.